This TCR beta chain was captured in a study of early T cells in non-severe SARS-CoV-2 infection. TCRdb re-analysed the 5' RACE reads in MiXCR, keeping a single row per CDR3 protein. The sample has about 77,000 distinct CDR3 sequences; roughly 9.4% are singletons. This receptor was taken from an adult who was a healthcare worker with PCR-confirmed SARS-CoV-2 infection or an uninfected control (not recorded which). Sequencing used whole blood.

The CDR3 region has the DNA TGTGCCAGCAGTGAAAGGGTGAATCAGCCCCAGCATTTT. Its protein is CASSERVNQPQHF. This chain connects TRBV6-1 to TRBJ1-5; D is unresolved. CDR1 and CDR2 from the germline V gene are MNHNS and SASEGT. The length of the CDR3 is 13 residues. With 2 bases removed from V and 4 bases from J, the gap between germline ends came to 6 bases.